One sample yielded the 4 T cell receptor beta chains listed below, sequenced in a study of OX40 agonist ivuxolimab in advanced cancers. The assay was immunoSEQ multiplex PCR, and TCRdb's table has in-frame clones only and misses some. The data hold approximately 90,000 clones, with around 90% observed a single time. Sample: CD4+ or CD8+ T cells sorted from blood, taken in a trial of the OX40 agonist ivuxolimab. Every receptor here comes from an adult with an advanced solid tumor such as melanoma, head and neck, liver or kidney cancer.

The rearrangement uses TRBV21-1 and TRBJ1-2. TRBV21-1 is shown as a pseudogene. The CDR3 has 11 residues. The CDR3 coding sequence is TGTGCCAGGGCGGATAACTATGGCTACACCTTC. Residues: CARADNYGYTF.

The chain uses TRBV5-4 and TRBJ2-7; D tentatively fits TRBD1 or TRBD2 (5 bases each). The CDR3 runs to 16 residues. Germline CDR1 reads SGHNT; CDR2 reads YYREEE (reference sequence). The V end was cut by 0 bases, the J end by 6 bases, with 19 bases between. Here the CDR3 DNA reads TGTGCCAGCAGCTTGGCACCCGGGGCCTCATCAGGCGAGCAGTACTTC. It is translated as CASSLAPGASSGEQYF.

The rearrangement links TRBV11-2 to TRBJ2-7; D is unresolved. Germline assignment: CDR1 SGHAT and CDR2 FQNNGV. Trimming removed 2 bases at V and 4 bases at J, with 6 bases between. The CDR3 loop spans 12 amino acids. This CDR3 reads CASSLSRYEQYF. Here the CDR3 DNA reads TGTGCCAGCAGCTTATCCAGGTACGAGCAGTACTTC.

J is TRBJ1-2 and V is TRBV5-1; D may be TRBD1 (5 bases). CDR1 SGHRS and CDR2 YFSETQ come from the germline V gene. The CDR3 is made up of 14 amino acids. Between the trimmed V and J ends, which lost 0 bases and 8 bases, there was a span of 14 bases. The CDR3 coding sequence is TGCGCCAGCAGCTTGGTGGGACTAGCCGGAGGCTACACCTTC. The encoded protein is CASSLVGLAGGYTF.